This is a list of T cell receptor beta chains from one sample in a study of blood T cell repertoires in COVID-19. Generated by immunoSEQ multiplex PCR, the TCRdb table keeps only in-frame clones and is missing some. The sample has 60,000 to 85,000 clones, 78% seen once; the top ten hold about 16%. Sequences were obtained from peripheral blood. These receptors were collected from a human donor in a cohort sampled during active COVID-19. The CDR3 runs from the conserved cysteine through the conserved F or W. D genes are given only for firm matches. The listing skips clone size in some rows; elsewhere it reads once, few, many or a size class.

D	size	V	J	CDR3	DNA
TRBD1	-	TRBV28	TRBJ1-2	CASGGTGRRDYGYTF	TGTGCCAGCGGGGGGACAGGGAGACGGGACTATGGCTACACCTTC
TRBD1	medium-sized	TRBV13	TRBJ2-1	CASSSGGRDRFF	TGTGCCAGCAGCTCCGGTGGCCGGGACAGATTCTTC
-	-	TRBV18	TRBJ2-5	CASSPPAGGETQYF	TGTGCCAGCTCACCACCAGCTGGAGGGGAGACCCAGTACTTC
-	-	TRBV9	TRBJ1-4	CASSVGASGLEKLFF	TGTGCCAGCAGCGTAGGGGCGTCAGGGCTAGAAAAACTGTTTTTT
-	-	TRBV2	TRBJ2-3	CASSEDYTQYF	TGTGCCAGCAGTGAGGACTATACGCAGTATTTT
-	-	TRBV5-1	TRBJ1-3	CASSLGQYVGNTIYF	TGCGCCAGCAGCTTGGGACAGTATGTTGGAAACACCATATATTTT
-	-	TRBV7-8	TRBJ1-4	CASSPPTNEKLFF	TGTGCCAGCAGCCCTCCAACTAATGAAAAACTGTTTTTT
-	-	TRBV5-5	TRBJ2-7	CASSSQQGPYEQYF	TGTGCCAGCAGCTCTCAGCAGGGGCCCTACGAGCAGTACTTC
TRBD2	-	TRBV12-5	TRBJ2-1	CASGLVQGLAGVISYNEQFF	TGTGCTAGTGGTTTGGTACAGGGACTAGCGGGAGTGATCTCCTACAATGAGCAGTTCTTC
-	-	TRBV29-1	TRBJ2-7	CSVPTRGGEQYF	TGCAGCGTCCCGACAAGGGGAGGCGAGCAGTACTTC
-	-	TRBV6-2/TRBV6-3	TRBJ2-6	CASSPSPALVRSGANVLTF	TGTGCCAGCAGTCCATCCCCCGCGTTGGTTCGCTCTGGGGCCAACGTCCTGACTTTC
TRBD2	-	TRBV6-2/TRBV6-3	TRBJ2-5	CASSYSTSGKETQYF	TGTGCCAGCAGTTACTCAACTAGCGGGAAGGAGACCCAGTACTTC
-	-	TRBV6-6	TRBJ1-5	CASRIGDRNQPQHF	TGTGCCAGCAGGATAGGGGATCGCAATCAGCCCCAGCATTTT
-	-	TRBV5-1	TRBJ2-1	CASSLGQGSYNEQFF	TGCGCCAGCAGCTTGGGCCAGGGTTCCTACAATGAGCAGTTCTTC
TRBD1	-	TRBV6-1	TRBJ1-1	CASSEALGGTGGHTEAFF	TGTGCCAGCAGTGAAGCGCTCGGGGGGACAGGGGGTCACACTGAAGCTTTCTTT
TRBD2	-	TRBV27	TRBJ2-1	CASSLGGLALDEQFF	TGTGCCAGCAGTTTGGGTGGACTAGCCTTAGATGAGCAGTTCTTC
-	once	TRBV7-8	TRBJ1-4	CASSLAQGPYEKLFF	TGTGCCAGCAGCTTAGCGCAGGGTCCGTATGAAAAACTGTTTTTT
-	-	TRBV11-2	TRBJ2-3	CASSLDRSQGWSTDTQYF	TGTGCCAGCAGCTTAGATAGGTCCCAGGGTTGGAGCACAGATACGCAGTATTTT
-	-	TRBV11-2	TRBJ2-5	CASSPGVSQETQYF	TGTGCCAGCAGCCCAGGGGTTTCCCAAGAGACCCAGTACTTC
TRBD2	few	TRBV19	TRBJ2-7	CASSLASGSYEQYF	TGTGCCAGTAGTTTGGCTAGCGGGAGTTACGAGCAGTACTTC
-	-	TRBV5-1	TRBJ2-1	CASRERSDNEQFF	TGCGCCAGCAGGGAAAGGAGCGACAATGAGCAGTTCTTC
TRBD2	few	TRBV6-1	TRBJ2-7	CASSERTSGINEQYF	TGTGCCAGCAGTGAAAGGACTAGCGGGATCAACGAGCAGTACTTC
-	-	TRBV6-2/TRBV6-3	TRBJ1-1	CASSPTGLGGDAFF	TGTGCCAGCAGTCCCACCGGACTGGGAGGGGACGCTTTCTTT
-	-	TRBV5-5	TRBJ2-3	CASSLESLPGDTQYF	TGTGCCAGCAGCTTGGAGTCCTTACCCGGGGATACGCAGTATTTT
TRBD1	-	TRBV2	TRBJ1-3	CASRVDRGENTIYF	TGTGCCAGCAGGGTAGACAGGGGTGAGAACACCATATATTTT
-	few	TRBV18	TRBJ1-4	CASSPPGHTTNEKLFF	TGTGCCAGCTCACCACCGGGACACACAACTAATGAAAAACTGTTTTTT
-	-	TRBV4-2	TRBJ2-3	CASRQSPSRADTQYF	TGTGCCAGCAGACAGAGCCCCTCCAGGGCAGATACGCAGTATTTT
-	-	TRBV23-1	TRBJ2-7	CASSQSPGQSSSYEQYF	TGCGCCAGCAGTCAATCCCCCGGACAGAGTTCCTCCTACGAGCAGTACTTC
-	-	TRBV30	TRBJ2-2	CAWSSAQGTGELFF	TGTGCCTGGAGCTCCGCCCAGGGTACCGGGGAGCTGTTTTTT
-	once	TRBV7-2	TRBJ1-5	CASSTAGAGSQPQHF	TGTGCCAGCAGCACCGCAGGGGCAGGGAGTCAGCCCCAGCATTTT
-	-	TRBV6-5	TRBJ2-7	CASSYSPTYEQYF	TGTGCCAGCAGTTACTCGCCAACCTACGAACAGTACTTC
TRBD1	once	TRBV5-1	TRBJ1-3	CASSSAGTGVSGNTIYF	TGCGCCAGCAGCTCTGCCGGGACAGGAGTCTCTGGAAACACCATATATTTT
TRBD2	-	TRBV19	TRBJ2-7	CASSPGLGPYEQYF	TGTGCCAGTAGTCCGGGACTAGGACCTTACGAGCAGTACTTC
-	-	TRBV7-9	TRBJ2-6	CASSLPPGVGANVLTF	TGTGCCAGCAGCTTACCTCCAGGTGTTGGGGCCAACGTCCTGACTTTC
-	-	TRBV25-1	TRBJ2-2	CASSPPVNTGELFF	TGTGCCAGCAGTCCCCCAGTGAACACCGGGGAGCTGTTTTTT
-	many	TRBV6-4	TRBJ1-6	CASSDSGGGSNSPLHF	TGTGCCAGCAGTGACTCGGGAGGGGGGAGTAATTCACCCCTCCACTTT
-	-	TRBV10-1	TRBJ2-7	CAIEQSTYEQYF	TGCGCCATCGAACAGTCGACCTACGAGCAGTACTTC
-	-	TRBV4-1	TRBJ1-6	CASSQEWGVPNSPLHF	TGCGCCAGCAGCCAAGAATGGGGGGTCCCTAATTCACCCCTCCACTTT
TRBD1	-	TRBV2	TRBJ1-2	CASSGPPGQGGDGYTF	TGTGCCAGCAGTGGGCCCCCCGGACAGGGAGGAGATGGCTACACCTTC
TRBD2	-	TRBV10-1	TRBJ2-7	CASSESAGVTQYF	TGCGCCAGCAGTGAGTCGGCGGGAGTAACGCAGTACTTC
TRBD2	-	TRBV11-2	TRBJ2-7	CASSSNSGRIEQYF	TGTGCCAGCAGCTCGAACAGCGGGAGGATCGAGCAGTACTTC